Below are 11 T cell receptor beta chains sequenced from a single sample in a study of human T cells and chemical hapten exposure. Time point defined: patch test 2, 6 weeks after DPC sensitization. The sample's treatment: therapeutic diphenylcyclopropenone sensitization with weekly scalp DPC. TCRdb analysed the RACE reads with MiXCR anew, one entry per CDR3 protein. The data contain about 100,000 distinct CDR3 sequences, 10% to 12% of them seen just once; the ten biggest clones take up 3.2%. Here the sequenced sample was whole blood, taken in connection with sensitization to the hapten diphenylcyclopropenone (DPC). The receptors come from a woman in her thirties or forties with alopecia areata. Some clones in this sample may be carry-over from other donors' samples.

The chain links TRBV29-1 to TRBJ2-7, with D possibly being TRBD1 (6 bases). The V gene lost 1 base and the J gene lost 2 bases, with 12 bases spanning the gap. The CDR3 runs 14 residues. CDR1 is SQVTM, CDR2 ANQGSEA, per germline. This CDR3 is CSVEAGQIPYEQYF. The CDR3, as DNA: TGCAGCGTTGAAGCCGGACAGATCCCCTACGAGCAGTACTTC.

This clonotype was detected ten times or more. This chain uses TRBV5-1 with TRBJ2-1; D is perhaps TRBD2 (5 bases). CDR1 and CDR2 (germline): SGHRS, YFSETQ. The CDR3 spans 15 residues. Trimming took 3 bases from V and 3 from J, leaving 13 bases between them. The CDR3 bases are TGCGCCAGCAGCTCCCTTGAGGGCGTCTACAATGAGCAGTTCTTC. This codes for CASSSLEGVYNEQFF.

This clonotype showed up many times. J is TRBJ2-7 and V is TRBV14, with 7 bases matching TRBD2. The CDR3 length is 16 residues. CDR1 and CDR2 (germline): SGHDN, FVKESK. The J segment lost 3 bases and the V segment lost 0 bases, leaving 8 bases of the junction unmatched. DNA of the CDR3: TGTGCCAGCAGCCAAGATTCCGGGAGGAGTGTCTACGAGCAGTACTTC. It codes for CASSQDSGRSVYEQYF. Full variable domain (missing parts from reference TRBV14 and TRBJ2-7): EAGVTQFPSHSVIEKGQTVTLRCDPISGHDNLYWYRRVMGKEIKFLLHFVKESKQDESGMPNNRFLAERTGGTYSTLKVQPAELEDSGVYFCASSQDSGRSVYEQYFGPGTRLTVT.

This clonotype has just a few counts. The chain uses TRBV27 and TRBJ2-3; 8 nucleotides match TRBD1. The CDR3 is 14 amino acids. Germline V gene lookup returns CDR1 MNHEY and CDR2 SMNVEV (reference sequence). Trimming took 5 bases from V and 3 from J; bases not matched to a gene: 4. CDR3 in DNA: TGTGCCAGCAGTCCAGGGGGCTGGACAGATACGCAGTATTTT. Its translation is CASSPGGWTDTQYF.

This clonotype was seen ten or more times. The chain is built from TRBV7-2 and TRBJ1-4; maybe TRBD1 (5 bases). CDR1 is SGHTA and CDR2 is FQGNSA in the germline V gene. This CDR3 has 14 amino acids. V gave up 5 bases and J gave up 7 bases, with 14 bases separating them. The CDR3 spells CASSPRAVGEKLFF. In DNA, the CDR3 is TGTGCCAGCAGCCCCAGGGCTGTCGGTGAAAAACTGTTTTTT.

This clonotype came up many times. The V call is TRBV6-2 or TRBV6-3, the J call TRBJ1-1, with D possibly matching TRBD1 (5 bases). CDR1 MNHEY and CDR2 SVGEGT come from the germline V gene. The V gene lost 8 bases and the J gene lost 2 bases, with 15 bases spanning the gap. This CDR3 is 14 amino acids long. The CDR3 region is CASSGGWVNTEAFF. The DNA of the CDR3 is TGTGCCAGCTCTGGGGGTTGGGTCAACACTGAAGCTTTCTTT.

The chain recombines TRBV30 with TRBJ1-4; no definite D call. CDR3 length equals 14 residues. Germline CDR1 GTSNPN, CDR2 SVGIG (reference sequence). The V gene lost 7 bases and the J gene lost 5 bases, with 17 bases spanning the gap. The CDR3 protein is CAFSPSGGNEKLFF. CDR3 DNA sequence: TGTGCCTTTTCCCCATCCGGAGGGAATGAAAAACTGTTTTTT.

This clonotype has a handful of counts. The rearrangement uses TRBV30 and TRBJ1-2, with a weak D call TRBD1 (5 bases). The V end lost 1 base, the J end lost 8 bases, and 14 bases lay between the germline ends. The CDR3 has 13 amino acids. CDR1 is GTSNPN and CDR2 is SVGIG in the germline V gene (reference sequence). The CDR3 reads CAWSEAGRGGYTF. CDR3 DNA: TGTGCCTGGAGTGAAGCGGGACGAGGAGGCTACACCTTC.

This clonotype has a handful of counts. The rearrangement uses TRBV3-1 and TRBJ1-6; D is ambiguous. V was pared by 1 base and J by 7 bases, with 8 bases between. This CDR3 region has 14 residues. Germline V gene data show CDR1 as LGHDT and CDR2 as YNNKEL (reference sequence). The CDR3 DNA sequence: TGTGCCAGCAGCCAAGCCAGGCCGAATTCACCCCTCCACTTT. This translates into CASSQARPNSPLHF.

This clonotype was recorded at least ten times. The chain couples TRBV9 to TRBJ1-1; TRBD1 aligns across 7 bases. The CDR3 has 15 amino acids. The J segment lost 5 bases and the V segment lost 4 bases, leaving 11 bases of the junction unmatched. The germline V gene has CDR1 SGDLS and CDR2 YYNGEE. CDR3 nucleotide sequence: TGTGCCAGCAGCCCCCAGGGGGGGCTAAGGACTGAAGCTTTCTTT. Its translation is CASSPQGGLRTEAFF. The variable domain in full, with the rest retrieved from reference TRBV9 and TRBJ1-1, is DSGVTQTPKHLITATGQRVTLRCSPRSGDLSVYWYQQSLDQGLQFLIQYYNGEERAKGNILERFSAQQFPDLHSELNLSSLELGDSALYFCASSPQGGLRTEAFFGQGTRLTVV.

The J gene is TRBJ1-2, the V gene TRBV20-1; a weak D match, TRBD1 (6 bases). The CDR3 contains 13 residues. V lost 6 bases to trimming and J lost 0 bases, with 11 bases between them. Germline loops: CDR1 DFQATT, CDR2 SNEGSKA (reference sequence). The chain's CDR3 is CSAPDRSNYGYTF. DNA of the CDR3: TGCAGTGCGCCAGACAGGTCTAACTATGGCTACACCTTC.